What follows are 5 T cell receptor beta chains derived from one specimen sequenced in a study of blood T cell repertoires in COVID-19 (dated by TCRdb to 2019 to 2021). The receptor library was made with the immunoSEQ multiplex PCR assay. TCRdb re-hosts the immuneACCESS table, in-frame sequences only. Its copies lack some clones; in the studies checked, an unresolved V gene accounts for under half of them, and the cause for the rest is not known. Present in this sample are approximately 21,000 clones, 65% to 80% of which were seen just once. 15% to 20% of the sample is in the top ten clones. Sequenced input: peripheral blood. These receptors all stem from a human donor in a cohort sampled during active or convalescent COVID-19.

CDR3 bases: TGTGCCAGCAGCCGGGGACTAGCGGGAGGGAAAGAGACCCAGTACTTC. Translating gives CASSRGLAGGKETQYF. The chain recombines TRBV6-2 or TRBV6-3 with TRBJ2-5; 16 bases are shared with TRBD2. The CDR3 runs 16 residues. V gave up 6 bases and J gave up 3 bases; unmatched junction bases: 4. Per the germline V gene, CDR1 is MNHEY and CDR2 is SVGEGT.

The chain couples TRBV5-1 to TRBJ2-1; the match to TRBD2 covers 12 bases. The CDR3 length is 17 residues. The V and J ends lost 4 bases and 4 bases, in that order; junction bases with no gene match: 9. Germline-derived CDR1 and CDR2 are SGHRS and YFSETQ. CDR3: CASSPQAGTSGYNEQFF. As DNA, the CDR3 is TGCGCCAGCAGCCCCCAGGCGGGGACTAGCGGGTACAATGAGCAGTTCTTC.

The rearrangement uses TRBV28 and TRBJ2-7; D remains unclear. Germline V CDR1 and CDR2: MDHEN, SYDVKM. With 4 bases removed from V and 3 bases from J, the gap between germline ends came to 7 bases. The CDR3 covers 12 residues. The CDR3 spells CASSYLGYEQYF. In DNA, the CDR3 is TGTGCCAGCAGTTACCTCGGCTACGAGCAGTACTTC.

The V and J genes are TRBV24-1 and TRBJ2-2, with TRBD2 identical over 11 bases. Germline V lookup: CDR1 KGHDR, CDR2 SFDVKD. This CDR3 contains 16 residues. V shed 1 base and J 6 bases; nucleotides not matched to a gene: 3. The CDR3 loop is CATSDFGLAGPGELFF. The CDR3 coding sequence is TGTGCCACCAGTGATTTTGGACTAGCGGGCCCCGGGGAGCTGTTTTTT.

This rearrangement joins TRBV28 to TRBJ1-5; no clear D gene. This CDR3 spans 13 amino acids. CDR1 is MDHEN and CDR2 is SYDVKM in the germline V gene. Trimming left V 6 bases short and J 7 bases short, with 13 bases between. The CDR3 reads CASRVSLGQPQHF. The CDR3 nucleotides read TGTGCCAGCAGGGTATCGCTCGGGCAGCCCCAGCATTTT.